The 29 T cell receptor beta chains given below trace back to one sample, sequenced in a study of technical replicates of blood from several donors. Generated by immunoSEQ multiplex PCR, the TCRdb table keeps only in-frame clones and is missing some. Of 65,000 to 85,000 clones detected, 85% to 95% appear once; the ten largest clones hold approximately 0.28%. The material sequenced was T cells isolated from PBMCs. These receptors came from a human donor in good health.

This clone came up a few times. The rearrangement links TRBV4-1 to TRBJ1-1, with D uncertain. CDR3 size: 15 residues. Germline V CDR1 and CDR2: MGHRA, YSYEKL. Trimming removed 1 base from V and 4 bases from J, with 13 bases in between. CDR3 coding DNA: TGCGCCAGCAGCCAAGGTCTCTTTAGGAGCACTGAAGCTTTCTTT. Its translation is CASSQGLFRSTEAFF.

This chain joins TRBV25-1 and TRBJ1-2; D unresolved. Trimming pared 1 base from V and 0 bases from J, leaving 9 bases between. Germline CDR1 and CDR2: MGHDK and SYGVNS. The CDR3 is 15 residues long. CDR3 protein: CASSEWAESNYGYTF. In DNA form, the CDR3 reads TGTGCCAGCAGTGAATGGGCAGAATCTAACTATGGCTACACCTTC.

The CDR3 DNA sequence: TGCGCCAGCAGCTGGACAGGTAGATCCGGGGAGCTGTTTTTT. Its protein is CASSWTGRSGELFF. The chain links TRBV5-1 to TRBJ2-2; 7 bases map to TRBD1. Trimming took 3 bases from V and 6 from J; bases not matched to a gene: 5. From germline, CDR1 is SGHRS and CDR2 YFSETQ. This CDR3 has 14 amino acids.

This rearrangement joins TRBV14 to TRBJ2-1; 10 bases are a match to TRBD2. The CDR3 runs to 18 residues. The junction had 15 bases not matched to a gene; V was cut back by 1 base and J by 9 bases. The germline CDR1 and CDR2 sequences are SGHDN and FVKESK. Here the CDR3 DNA reads TGTGCCAGCAGCCAAGTCGGCAGCGGGAGGGTTTTGAGTAGTGAGCAGTTCTTC. Residues: CASSQVGSGRVLSSEQFF.

The chain is built from TRBV14 and TRBJ2-7, with TRBD1 matching 9 bases. In germline, CDR1 is SGHDN, CDR2 FVKESK. J lost 7 bases, V lost 4 bases, and 11 bases had no gene match. This CDR3 contains 15 residues. In nucleotides, the CDR3 is TGTGCCAGCAGCCCAACAGGGGGCGGTGGATATGAGCAGTACTTC. Amino acids: CASSPTGGGGYEQYF.

The chain recombines TRBV28 with TRBJ1-3; possible D gene TRBD1, 5 bases. The germline CDR1 and CDR2 sequences are MDHEN and SYDVKM. CDR3 length equals 16 residues. V gave up 6 bases and J gave up 7 bases, with 22 bases separating them. CDR3 protein: CASSLGALGGRNTIYF. CDR3 coding DNA: TGTGCCAGCAGCCTTGGTGCTCTGGGGGGTAGGAACACCATATATTTT.

The chain joins TRBV19 to TRBJ2-4; weak D call: TRBD2 (6 bases). Trimming cost V 1 base and J 0 bases, with 10 bases left between them. Germline V gives CDR1 LNHDA, CDR2 SQIVND (reference sequence). The CDR3 has 16 amino acids. The CDR3 sequence is CASSIGTTLAKNIQYF. DNA for the CDR3: TGTGCCAGTAGTATAGGGACTACTCTAGCCAAAAACATTCAGTACTTC.

This sequence joins TRBV28 and TRBJ2-1, with 7 bases lining up with TRBD2. The CDR3 consists of 17 residues. V dropped 4 bases and J dropped 2; count of bases not matched to a gene: 11. Germline CDR1 MDHEN, CDR2 SYDVKM. The CDR3 DNA is TGTGCCAGCAGTTCGTTGGCGGGAGTTAGGGCCTACAATGAGCAGTTCTTC. Translated: CASSSLAGVRAYNEQFF.

This clone came up once. For the CDR3, the DNA is TGTGCCAGCTCACCCCTAAGACAGGTCGACTATGGCTACACCTTC. It encodes CASSPLRQVDYGYTF. V and J are TRBV18 and TRBJ1-2; D possibly corresponds to TRBD1 (6 bases). CDR3 length: 15 residues. Germline values: CDR1 KGHSH, CDR2 LQKENI. V gave up 3 bases and J gave up 3 bases, with 14 bases separating them.

The chain recombines TRBV5-8 with TRBJ1-2; D gene unclear. This CDR3 contains 13 residues. Germline V lookup: CDR1 SGHTS, CDR2 YDEGEE. V shed 4 bases and J shed 1 base, with 8 bases lying between them. The CDR3 loop is CASSAQINYGYTF. In DNA, the CDR3 is TGTGCCAGCAGCGCACAGATTAACTATGGCTACACCTTC. Complete variable domain (other parts from reference TRBV5-8 and TRBJ1-2): EAGVTQSPTHLIKTRGQQATLRCSPISGHTSVYWYQQALGLGLQFLLWYDEGEERNRGNFPPRFSGRQFPNYSSELNVNALELEDSALYLCASSAQINYGYTFGSGTRLTVV.

The V call is TRBV7-3, the J call TRBJ1-2; 7 nucleotides match TRBD1. V dropped 5 bases and J dropped 8; count of bases not matched to a gene: 8. CDR1 is SGHTA and CDR2 is FQGTGA in the germline V gene. The CDR3 spans 13 residues. The CDR3 here is CASSLTQGEGYTF. CDR3 in DNA: TGTGCCAGCAGCCTGACTCAGGGGGAAGGCTACACCTTC. Looking up the rest from reference TRBV7-3 and TRBJ1-2 gives the full variable domain: GAGVSQTPSNKVTEKGKYVELRCDPISGHTALYWYRQSLGQGPEFLIYFQGTGAADDSGLPNDRFFAVRPEGSVSTLKIQRTERGDSAVYLCASSLTQGEGYTFGSGTRLTVV.

The V gene is TRBV7-7, the J gene TRBJ1-4; D not certain. V lost 1 base, J lost 5 bases, and 11 bases lay in between. From germline, CDR1 is SSHAT and CDR2 FNYEAQ (reference sequence). The CDR3 extends over 15 amino acids. The CDR3 DNA sequence: TGTGCCAGCAGCTTAGGAGCTAGCAGGAATGAAAAACTGTTTTTT. Encoded protein: CASSLGASRNEKLFF.

This chain links TRBV2 with TRBJ1-5; D is perhaps TRBD1 (6 bases). Germline V gene sequence: CDR1 SNHLY, CDR2 FYNNEI. The CDR3 is made up of 12 amino acids. The V and J ends lost 8 bases and 4 bases respectively, with 9 bases between them. The CDR3 sequence: CASGTGNQPQHF. The CDR3 DNA is TGTGCCAGCGGCACAGGGAATCAGCCCCAGCATTTT.

V usage is TRBV5-6 and J usage is TRBJ2-3; possibly TRBD2 for D (5 bases). V was clipped by 0 bases and J by 6 bases, with 5 bases between them. Germline CDR1 and CDR2: SGHDT and YYEEEE. The CDR3 totals 12 residues. CDR3 region: CASSLGGDTQYF. The CDR3 coding sequence is TGTGCCAGCAGCTTGGGAGGGGATACGCAGTATTTT.

The chain carries TRBV5-8 and TRBJ2-5, with 10 bases matching TRBD1. The junction had 3 bases not matched to a gene; V was cut back by 0 bases and J by 4 bases. Looked up from germline, CDR1 is SGHTS and CDR2 is YDEGEE. The CDR3 is 15 residues long. CDR3 amino acids: CASSLAGQGVETQYF. CDR3 nucleotide sequence: TGTGCCAGCAGCTTGGCTGGACAGGGGGTAGAGACCCAGTACTTC.

The gene calls are TRBV6-1 and TRBJ2-5; 10 bases match TRBD2. The CDR3 covers 19 residues. Germline CDR1 reads MNHNS; CDR2 reads SASEGT. Losses at the gene ends were 3 bases for V and 5 bases for J; bases not matched to a gene: 18. CDR3 nucleotide sequence: TGTGCCAGCAGTGACGCCCGAGTCGGGCTAGCGGGAGTTGCTGAGACCCAGTACTTC. Translating it yields CASSDARVGLAGVAETQYF.

The chain recombines TRBV27 with TRBJ1-4; no reliable D call. Germline values: CDR1 MNHEY, CDR2 SMNVEV (reference sequence). V lost 3 bases and J lost 0, with 8 bases in between. The CDR3 totals 15 residues. Here the CDR3 DNA reads TGTGCCAGCAGTTTGGCAGGTGCAACTAATGAAAAACTGTTTTTT. This translates into CASSLAGATNEKLFF.

This sequence joins TRBV7-9 and TRBJ1-1; TRBD1 agrees at 9 bases. Germline V gene data show CDR1 as SEHNR and CDR2 as FQNEAQ (reference sequence). After removal of 4 bases from V and 0 bases from J, the junction contained 3 bases not matched to a gene. The CDR3 runs to 15 residues. The CDR3 spells CASSSGTGMNTEAFF. The CDR3 DNA follows: TGTGCCAGCAGCTCCGGGACAGGGATGAACACTGAAGCTTTCTTT.

The chain combines TRBV5-4 with TRBJ1-1; 9 bases align to TRBD1. The J segment lost 9 bases and the V segment lost 0 bases, leaving 3 bases of the junction unmatched. This CDR3 region has 13 residues. Germline V gene lookup returns CDR1 SGHNT and CDR2 YYREEE (reference sequence). CDR3 DNA: TGTGCCAGCAGCTTGGGGGGGACAGGGAAAGCTTTCTTT. As protein: CASSLGGTGKAFF. Together with reference TRBV5-4 and TRBJ1-1, the CDR3 gives the full variable domain: ETGVTQSPTHLIKTRGQQVTLRCSSQSGHNTVSWYQQALGQGPQFIFQYYREEENGRGNFPPRFSGLQFPNYSSELNVNALELDDSALYLCASSLGGTGKAFFGQGTRLTVV.

This sequence joins TRBV9 and TRBJ2-7; D possibly corresponds to TRBD2 (6 bases). CDR1 and CDR2 from the germline V gene are SGDLS and YYNGEE. V was cut by 4 bases and J by 4 bases, with 15 bases left in between. This CDR3 contains 14 residues. This CDR3 is CASSPRDSWYEQYF. CDR3 in DNA: TGTGCCAGCAGCCCCCGGGACTCGTGGTACGAGCAGTACTTC. The whole variable domain, filled in from reference TRBV9 and TRBJ2-7, reads DSGVTQTPKHLITATGQRVTLRCSPRSGDLSVYWYQQSLDQGLQFLIQYYNGEERAKGNILERFSAQQFPDLHSELNLSSLELGDSALYFCASSPRDSWYEQYFGPGTRLTVT.

J is TRBJ2-2 and V is TRBV28; TRBD1 agrees at 10 bases. Germline trimming cut 2 bases from V and 7 bases from J; bases unmatched to any gene: 7. The CDR3 totals 16 residues. The germline V gene encodes CDR1 MDHEN and CDR2 SYDVKM. The CDR3 region is CASSLPQTGGSGELFF. The CDR3 DNA is TGTGCCAGCAGTTTACCCCAGACAGGGGGCAGCGGGGAGCTGTTTTTT.

The chain combines TRBV6-5 with TRBJ2-7, with D possibly matching TRBD1 (5 bases). V dropped 2 bases and J dropped 2 bases, with 10 bases sitting between them. Germline CDR1 is MNHEY and CDR2 is SVGAGI. The CDR3 covers 14 residues. DNA for the CDR3: TGTGCCAGCAGTTACAAGGACACCACCTACGAGCAGTACTTC. This gives the protein CASSYKDTTYEQYF.

The CDR3 region is CASSRDRGRTEAFF. CDR3 DNA sequence: TGCGCCAGCAGCCGGGACAGGGGGCGGACTGAAGCTTTCTTT. J is TRBJ1-1 and V is TRBV5-1, with 12 bases matching TRBD1. The germline V gene encodes CDR1 SGHRS and CDR2 YFSETQ. This CDR3 is built from 14 residues. V was pared by 4 bases and J by 5 bases, with 3 bases of the junction left unmatched.

V gene TRBV5-8 combines with J gene TRBJ2-7; no clear D. This CDR3 spans 13 amino acids. V was pared by 4 bases and J by 4 bases, with 12 bases between. Germline assignment: CDR1 SGHTS and CDR2 YDEGEE. CDR3 sequence: CASSRSLRYEQYF. The CDR3 DNA is TGTGCCAGCAGCCGCTCTTTGAGGTACGAGCAGTACTTC. Combining the CDR3 with reference TRBV5-8 and TRBJ2-7 gives the whole variable domain EAGVTQSPTHLIKTRGQQATLRCSPISGHTSVYWYQQALGLGLQFLLWYDEGEERNRGNFPPRFSGRQFPNYSSELNVNALELEDSALYLCASSRSLRYEQYFGPGTRLTVT.

The chain has TRBV12-5 and TRBJ1-2; no clear D. The CDR3 has 15 amino acids. CDR1 is LGHNT and CDR2 is FRNRAP in the germline V gene. Trimming left V 4 bases short and J 0 bases short, with 12 bases between. DNA for the CDR3: TGTGCTAGTGGTTACTTCAGTACAGCTAACTATGGCTACACCTTC. It codes for CASGYFSTANYGYTF.

The chain is built from TRBV28 and TRBJ2-5; 9 bases map to TRBD2. Germline CDR1 MDHEN, CDR2 SYDVKM. CDR3 length: 15 residues. Trimming cost V 4 bases and J 10 bases; bases outside gene matches: 13. CDR3 bases: TGTGCCAGCAGTTCGATAGCGGGAGCATTCCGGTTCCAGTACTTC. Translating gives CASSSIAGAFRFQYF.

V is TRBV4-1 and J is TRBJ2-3; no clear D. Trimming cost V 2 bases and J 2 bases, with 8 bases left between them. There are 14 residues in the CDR3. CDR1 MGHRA and CDR2 YSYEKL come from the germline V gene. The CDR3 loop is CASSQFVNTDTQYF. The CDR3 DNA reads as TGCGCCAGCAGCCAATTCGTAAACACAGATACGCAGTATTTT.

This chain links TRBV5-1 with TRBJ2-7, with D possibly TRBD2 on 6 matching bases. CDR3 length equals 17 residues. Trimming shortened V by 0 bases and J by 4 bases, and 20 bases separated the two germline ends. CDR1 and CDR2 from the germline V gene are SGHRS and YFSETQ. The CDR3 bases are TGCGCCAGCAGCTTGGGGTGGGAGGCTCAAACTTCTTACGAGCAGTACTTC. Its translation is CASSLGWEAQTSYEQYF. The variable domain in full, completed from reference TRBV5-1 and TRBJ2-7, reads KAGVTQTPRYLIKTRGQQVTLSCSPISGHRSVSWYQQTPGQGLQFLFEYFSETQRNKGNFPGRFSGRQFSNSRSEMNVSTLELGDSALYLCASSLGWEAQTSYEQYFGPGTRLTVT.

The gene calls are TRBV7-3 and TRBJ2-4; 7 bases map to TRBD1. J gave up 2 bases and V 6 bases, and 7 bases lay outside the gene matches. Germline lookup yields CDR1 SGHTA and CDR2 FQGTGA. The CDR3 is made up of 15 amino acids. This CDR3 reads CASSSTGNTKNIQYF. The CDR3 bases are TGTGCCAGCAGTTCGACAGGGAATACCAAAAACATTCAGTACTTC.